This TCR beta chain was found in a study of cytomegalovirus exposure and HLA in healthy donors. Study outcomes and limitations: Listed as cytomegalovirus-associated were over 150 TCR beta chains.

Vbeta (60) and Jbeta (13) primers were used in the PCR. The assay was immunoSEQ multiplex PCR, and TCRdb's table has in-frame clones only and misses some. The profile shows more than 150,000 clones, roughly 80% of them singletons. A word on this clone: Its specificity is unknown.

The source of this sequence is a boy younger than 18 in good health and CMV-seronegative. Specimen: PBMCs.

The CDR3 region is CASSLRFLLAGGISTGELFF. The CDR3 DNA reads as TGTGCCAGCAGTTTAAGATTCTTACTAGCGGGAGGAATTAGCACCGGGGAGCTGTTTTTT. V is TRBV28 and J is TRBJ2-2; 12 bases map to TRBD2. The junction had 14 bases not matched to a gene; V was cut back by 2 bases and J by 4 bases. Germline V gene sequence: CDR1 MDHEN, CDR2 SYDVKM. The CDR3 is 20 residues long.